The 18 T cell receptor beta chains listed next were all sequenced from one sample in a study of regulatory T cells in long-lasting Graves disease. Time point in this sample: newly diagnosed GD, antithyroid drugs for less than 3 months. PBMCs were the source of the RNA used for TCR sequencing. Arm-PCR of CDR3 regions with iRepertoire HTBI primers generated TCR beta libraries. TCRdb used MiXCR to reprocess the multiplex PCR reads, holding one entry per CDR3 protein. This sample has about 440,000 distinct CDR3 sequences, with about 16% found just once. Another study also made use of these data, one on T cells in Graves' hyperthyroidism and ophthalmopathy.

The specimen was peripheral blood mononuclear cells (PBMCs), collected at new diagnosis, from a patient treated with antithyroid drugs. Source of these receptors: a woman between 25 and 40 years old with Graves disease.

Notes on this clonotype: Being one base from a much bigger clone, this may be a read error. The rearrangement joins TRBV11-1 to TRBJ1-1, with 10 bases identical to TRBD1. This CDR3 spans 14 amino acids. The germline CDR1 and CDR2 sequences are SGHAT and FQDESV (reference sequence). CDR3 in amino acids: CASNLGQGGPEAFF. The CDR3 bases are TGTGCCAGCAACTTAGGACAGGGGGGTCCTGAAGCTTTCTTT.

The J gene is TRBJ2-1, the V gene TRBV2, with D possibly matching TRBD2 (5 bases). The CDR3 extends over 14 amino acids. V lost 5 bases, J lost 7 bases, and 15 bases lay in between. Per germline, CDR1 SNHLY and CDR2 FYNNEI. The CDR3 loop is CASSLGASRNEQFF. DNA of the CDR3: TGTGCCAGCAGTTTAGGTGCTAGCAGGAATGAGCAGTTCTTC. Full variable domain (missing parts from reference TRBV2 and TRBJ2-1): EPEVTQTPSHQVTQMGQEVILRCVPISNHLYFYWYRQILGQKVEFLVSFYNNEISEKSEIFDDQFSVERPDGSNFTLKIRSTKLEDSAMYFCASSLGASRNEQFFGPGTRLTVL.

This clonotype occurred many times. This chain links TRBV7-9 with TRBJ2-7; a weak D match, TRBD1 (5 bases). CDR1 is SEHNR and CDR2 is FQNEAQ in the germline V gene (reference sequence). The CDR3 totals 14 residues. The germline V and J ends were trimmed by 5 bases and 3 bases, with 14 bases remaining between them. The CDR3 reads CASSLSTASYEQYF. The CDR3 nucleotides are TGTGCCAGCAGCCTATCGACAGCTAGCTACGAGCAGTACTTC.

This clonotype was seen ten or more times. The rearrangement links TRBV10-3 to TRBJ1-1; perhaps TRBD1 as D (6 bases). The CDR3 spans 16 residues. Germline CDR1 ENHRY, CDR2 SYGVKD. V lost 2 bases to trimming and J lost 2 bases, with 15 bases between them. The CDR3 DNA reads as TGTGCCATCAGTGAGATTAAAGGGACACTTAACACTGAAGCTTTCTTT. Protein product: CAISEIKGTLNTEAFF.

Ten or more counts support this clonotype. The CDR3, as DNA: TGCGCCAGCAGTGAGTCGGAACAGCCCGAAGCTTTCTTT. Residues: CASSESEQPEAFF. This rearrangement joins TRBV10-2 to TRBJ1-1; D not certain. Trimming stripped 0 bases from V and 8 bases from J, with 10 bases between. The CDR3 contains 13 residues. Per germline, CDR1 WSHSY and CDR2 SAAADI.

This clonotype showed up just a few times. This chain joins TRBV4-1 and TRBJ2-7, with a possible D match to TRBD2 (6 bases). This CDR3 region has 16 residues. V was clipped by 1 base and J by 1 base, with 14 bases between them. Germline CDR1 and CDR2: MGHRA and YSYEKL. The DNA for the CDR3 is TGCGCCAGCAGCCAAGGCTTGGGCGCGGGGTCCTACGAGCAGTACTTC. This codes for CASSQGLGAGSYEQYF.

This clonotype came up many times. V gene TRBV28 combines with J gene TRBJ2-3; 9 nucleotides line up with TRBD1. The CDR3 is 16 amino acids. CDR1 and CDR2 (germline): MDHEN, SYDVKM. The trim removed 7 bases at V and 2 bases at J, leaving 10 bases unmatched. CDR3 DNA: TGTGCCAGCACCCTCACCGGGACAGGGCACACAGATACGCAGTATTTT. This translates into CASTLTGTGHTDTQYF.

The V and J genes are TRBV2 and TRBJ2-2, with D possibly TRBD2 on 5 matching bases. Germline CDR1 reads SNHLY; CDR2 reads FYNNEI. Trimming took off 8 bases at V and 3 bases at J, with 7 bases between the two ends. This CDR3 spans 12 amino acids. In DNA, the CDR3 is TGTGCCAGCGGGAGAGACACCGGGGAGCTGTTTTTT. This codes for CASGRDTGELFF. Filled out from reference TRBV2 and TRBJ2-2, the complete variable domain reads EPEVTQTPSHQVTQMGQEVILRCVPISNHLYFYWYRQILGQKVEFLVSFYNNEISEKSEIFDDQFSVERPDGSNFTLKIRSTKLEDSAMYFCASGRDTGELFFGEGSRLTVL.

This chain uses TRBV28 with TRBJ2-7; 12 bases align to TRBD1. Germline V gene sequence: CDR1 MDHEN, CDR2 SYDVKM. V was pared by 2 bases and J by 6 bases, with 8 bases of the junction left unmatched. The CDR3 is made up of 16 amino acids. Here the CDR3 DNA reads TGTGCCAGCAGTTTAGGGGCGGGACAGGGGGCAACCGAGCAGTACTTC. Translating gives CASSLGAGQGATEQYF.

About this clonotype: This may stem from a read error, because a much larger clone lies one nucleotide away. DNA for the CDR3: TGTGCCAGCAGCCTAAGAGGAGACCACACCACAGATACGCAGTATTTT. Translation gives CASSLRGDHTTDTQYF. The genes are TRBV6-1 and TRBJ2-3; no definite D call. V lost 6 bases and J lost 2, with 18 bases in between. The CDR3 runs 16 residues. CDR1 and CDR2 from the germline V gene are MNHNS and SASEGT.

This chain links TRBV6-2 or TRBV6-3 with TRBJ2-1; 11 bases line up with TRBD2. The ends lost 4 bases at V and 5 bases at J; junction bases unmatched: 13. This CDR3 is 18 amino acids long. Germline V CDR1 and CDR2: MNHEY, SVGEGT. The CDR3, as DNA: TGTGCCAGCAGTTCACCACTAGCGGGAGAAATCAGGAACAATGAGCAGTTCTTC. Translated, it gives CASSSPLAGEIRNNEQFF.

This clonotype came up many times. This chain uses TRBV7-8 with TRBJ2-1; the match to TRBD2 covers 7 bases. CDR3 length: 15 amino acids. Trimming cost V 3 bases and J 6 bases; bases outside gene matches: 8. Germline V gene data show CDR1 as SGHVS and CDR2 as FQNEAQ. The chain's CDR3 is CASSLIAGSLNEQFF. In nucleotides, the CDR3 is TGTGCCAGCAGCTTGATAGCGGGTAGCCTCAATGAGCAGTTCTTC.

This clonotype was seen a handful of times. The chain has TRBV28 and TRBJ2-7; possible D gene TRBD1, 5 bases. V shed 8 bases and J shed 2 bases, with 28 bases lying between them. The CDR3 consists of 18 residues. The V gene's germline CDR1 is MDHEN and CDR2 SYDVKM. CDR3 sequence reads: CASPWRRTRLLPTYEQYF. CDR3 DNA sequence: TGTGCCAGCCCTTGGAGACGGACAAGACTCTTACCCACCTACGAGCAGTACTTC.

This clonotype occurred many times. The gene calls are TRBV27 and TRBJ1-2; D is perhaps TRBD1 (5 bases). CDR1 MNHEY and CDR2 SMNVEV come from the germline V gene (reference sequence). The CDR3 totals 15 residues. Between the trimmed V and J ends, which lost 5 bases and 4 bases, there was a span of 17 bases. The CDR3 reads CASSPRGGAGYGYTF. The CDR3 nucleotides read TGTGCCAGCAGTCCCCGGGGGGGTGCTGGCTATGGCTACACCTTC.

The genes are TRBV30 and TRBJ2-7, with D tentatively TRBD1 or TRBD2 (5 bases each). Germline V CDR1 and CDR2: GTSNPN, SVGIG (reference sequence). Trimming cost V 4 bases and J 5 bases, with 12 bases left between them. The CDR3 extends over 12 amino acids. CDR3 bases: TGTGCCTGGAAGCCGGGGCAGGACGAGCAGTACTTC. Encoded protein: CAWKPGQDEQYF.

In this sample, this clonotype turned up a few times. CDR3: CASTRTAQRVNTEAFF. As DNA, the CDR3 is TGTGCCAGCACCAGGACAGCTCAGAGAGTGAACACTGAAGCTTTCTTT. The chain carries TRBV19 and TRBJ1-1; a possible D gene is TRBD1 (6 bases). V was cut by 9 bases and J by 0 bases, with 20 bases left in between. CDR1 and CDR2 from the germline V gene are LNHDA and SQIVND (reference sequence). The CDR3 covers 16 residues. The full variable domain, in which reference TRBV19 and TRBJ1-1 provide the parts outside the CDR3, is DGGITQSPKYLFRKEGQNVTLSCEQNLNHDAMYWYRQDPGQGLRLIYYSQIVNDFQKGDIAEGYSVSREKKESFPLTVTSAQKNPTAFYLCASTRTAQRVNTEAFFGQGTRLTVV.

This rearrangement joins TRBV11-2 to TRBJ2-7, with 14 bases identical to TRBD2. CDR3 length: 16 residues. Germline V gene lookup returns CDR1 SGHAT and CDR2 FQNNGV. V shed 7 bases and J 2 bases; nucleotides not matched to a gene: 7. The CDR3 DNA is TGTGCCAGCACGTCCGGGACTAGCGGGAGACCCTACGAGCAGTACTTC. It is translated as CASTSGTSGRPYEQYF.

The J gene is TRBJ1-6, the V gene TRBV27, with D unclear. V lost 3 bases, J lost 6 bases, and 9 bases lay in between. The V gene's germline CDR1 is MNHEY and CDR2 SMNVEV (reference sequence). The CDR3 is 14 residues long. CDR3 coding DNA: TGTGCCAGCAGTTTCGGTCGTTTTAATTCACCCCTCCACTTT. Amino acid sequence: CASSFGRFNSPLHF.